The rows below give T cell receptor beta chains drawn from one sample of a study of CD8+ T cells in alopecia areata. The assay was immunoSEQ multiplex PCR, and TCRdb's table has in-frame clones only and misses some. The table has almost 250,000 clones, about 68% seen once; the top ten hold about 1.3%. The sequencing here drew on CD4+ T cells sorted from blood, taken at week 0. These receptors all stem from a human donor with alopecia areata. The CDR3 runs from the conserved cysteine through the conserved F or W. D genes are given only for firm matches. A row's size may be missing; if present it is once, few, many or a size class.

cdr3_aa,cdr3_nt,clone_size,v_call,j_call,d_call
CASSLATSADTQYF,TGTGCCAGCAGCTTAGCGACGAGCGCAGATACGCAGTATTTT,NA,TRBV7-2,TRBJ2-3,NA
CASSLKIGQGALDEQYF,TGCGCCAGCAGCTTGAAGATTGGACAGGGGGCTTTAGACGAGCAGTACTTC,NA,TRBV5-1,TRBJ2-7,TRBD1
CASSLALRETDTQYF,TGCGCCAGCAGCTTGGCCCTTAGGGAGACAGATACGCAGTATTTT,NA,TRBV5-1,TRBJ2-3,NA
CSVEGTGFNEQYF,TGCAGCGTTGAAGGGACAGGGTTCAACGAGCAGTACTTC,few,TRBV29-1,TRBJ2-7,TRBD1
CSVFRGGRRETQYF,TGCAGCGTTTTTCGCGGGGGGCGCCGTGAGACCCAGTACTTC,few,TRBV29-1,TRBJ2-5,TRBD2
CAWSVSGRLVIHEQFF,TGTGCCTGGAGTGTATCGGGGCGGCTGGTGATCCATGAGCAGTTCTTC,NA,TRBV30,TRBJ2-1,NA
CASSVGQETSGANVLTF,TGTGCCAGCAGTGTGGGACAGGAAACCTCTGGGGCCAACGTCCTGACTTTC,once,TRBV27,TRBJ2-6,TRBD1
CASSSVRGQGYTF,TGTGCCAGCAGTTCCGTCCGGGGGCAGGGCTACACCTTC,NA,TRBV27,TRBJ1-2,NA
CASSPPGLSGANVLTF,TGTGCCAGCTCACCACCGGGCCTCTCTGGGGCCAACGTCCTGACTTTC,NA,TRBV18,TRBJ2-6,NA
CSVVGGQGSYEQYF,TGCAGCGTTGTAGGGGGACAGGGCTCCTACGAGCAGTACTTC,NA,TRBV29-1,TRBJ2-7,TRBD1
CASSPGLTEAFF,TGTGCCAGCAGCCCAGGGCTCACTGAAGCTTTCTTT,few,TRBV7-2,TRBJ1-1,NA
CAWSPPGQPNEKLFF,TGTGCCTGGAGTCCGCCGGGACAGCCTAATGAAAAACTGTTTTTT,NA,TRBV30,TRBJ1-4,TRBD1
CSVETGFETQYF,TGCAGCGTTGAAACCGGGTTCGAGACCCAGTACTTC,few,TRBV29-1,TRBJ2-5,NA
CATSRAGTGNHGYTF,TGTGCCACCAGCAGGGCCGGGACAGGGAACCATGGCTACACCTTC,once,TRBV15,TRBJ1-2,TRBD1
CASSPTDRRTSPLHF,TGCGCCAGCAGCCCCACTGACAGGAGAACTTCACCCCTCCACTTT,NA,TRBV5-1,TRBJ1-6,NA
CASSLQDTGELFF,TGTGCCAGCAGCTTGCAGGACACCGGGGAGCTGTTTTTT,NA,TRBV5-4,TRBJ2-2,NA
CAWSPGDDQPQHF,TGTGCCTGGAGCCCAGGGGATGACCAGCCCCAGCATTTT,once,TRBV30,TRBJ1-5,NA
CASSGSGGTGELFF,TGTGCCAGCAGTGGGTCCGGAGGTACCGGGGAGCTGTTTTTT,NA,TRBV25-1,TRBJ2-2,NA
CAWSEGGPADTQYF,TGTGCCTGGAGTGAGGGGGGCCCGGCAGATACGCAGTATTTT,NA,TRBV30,TRBJ2-3,NA
CASSSITSGGPDTQYF,TGTGCCAGCAGCTCGATAACTAGCGGGGGGCCAGATACGCAGTATTTT,NA,TRBV13,TRBJ2-3,TRBD2
CASRDGNQPQHF,TGTGCCAGCAGGGATGGCAATCAGCCCCAGCATTTT,NA,TRBV6-5,TRBJ1-5,NA